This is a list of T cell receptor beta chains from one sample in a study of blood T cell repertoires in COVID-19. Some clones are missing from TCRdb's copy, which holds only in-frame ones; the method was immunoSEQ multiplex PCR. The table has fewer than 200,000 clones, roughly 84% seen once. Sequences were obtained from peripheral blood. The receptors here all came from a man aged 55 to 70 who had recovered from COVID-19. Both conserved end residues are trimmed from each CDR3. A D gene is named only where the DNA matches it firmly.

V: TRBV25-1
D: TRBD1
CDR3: ASSRTDRIYGYT

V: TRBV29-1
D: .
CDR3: SVDSGGNEQF

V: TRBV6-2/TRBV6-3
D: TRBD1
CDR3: ASSYGQGHGYT

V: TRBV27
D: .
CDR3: ASRTDPPAGNEDEQY

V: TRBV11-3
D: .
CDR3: ASSLGEADTQY

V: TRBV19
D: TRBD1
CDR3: AISDRENQPQH

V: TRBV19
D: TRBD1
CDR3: ASRGPGQDQPQH

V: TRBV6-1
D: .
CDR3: ASSERGGGANVLT

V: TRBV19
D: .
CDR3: ASGDLEGFTDTQY

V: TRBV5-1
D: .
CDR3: ASSLTTSYEQY

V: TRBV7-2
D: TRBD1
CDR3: ASSRTGNYNSPLH

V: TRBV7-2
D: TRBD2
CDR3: ASSRSGGTFTDTQY

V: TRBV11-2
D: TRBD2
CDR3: ASSLMSSGNTGELF

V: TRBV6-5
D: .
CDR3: ASSGIRANNEQF

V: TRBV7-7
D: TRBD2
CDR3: ASSPGTNGEQF

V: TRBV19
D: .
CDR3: ASSKHRDNQPQH

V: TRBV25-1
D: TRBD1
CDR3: ASSATTGADQPQH

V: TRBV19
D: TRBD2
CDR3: ASSERGGVDEQF

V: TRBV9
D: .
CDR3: ASSVVGQPHTGELF

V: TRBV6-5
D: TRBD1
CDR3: ASSYSTGSRGYT

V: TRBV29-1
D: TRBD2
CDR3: SATGTSGGANTGELF

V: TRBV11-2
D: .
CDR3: ASSGGPNQPQH

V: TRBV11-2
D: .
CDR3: ASSFSGGNTIY

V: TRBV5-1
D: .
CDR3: ASSFAPGGDGELF

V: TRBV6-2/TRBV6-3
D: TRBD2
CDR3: ASSSGAGVTDTQY

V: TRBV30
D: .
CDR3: AWEITGYGYT

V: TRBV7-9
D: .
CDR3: ASSLDPGRVYGYT

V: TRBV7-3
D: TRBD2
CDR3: ASSLFAGGLADTQY

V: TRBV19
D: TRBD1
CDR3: ASTGTAKETQY

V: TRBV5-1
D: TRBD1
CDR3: ASSYRQGTASEQY

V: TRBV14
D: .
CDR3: ASSLGLDGKLF

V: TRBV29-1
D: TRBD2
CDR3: SVELVGGSTDTQY